Presented here are 8 T cell receptor beta chains from one specimen sequenced in a study of beta chain features in type 1 diabetes. Study observations and caveats: For Type 1 diabetes patients, all four CD4+ subsets carried TCRB CDR3s that were moderately but significantly shorter.

The antigens for these receptors are not known. The entirety of the isolated RNA underwent reverse transcription, so expressed TCRB transcripts were sequenced. Assay used: immunoSEQ multiplex PCR; TCRdb lists only in-frame clones, some missing. The sample has about 160,000 clones, around 9% seen once. Sequencing was performed on central memory CD4+ T cells from blood. The receptor source for this set is a woman in her twenties or thirties with type 1 diabetes.

The rearrangement uses TRBV7-8 and TRBJ2-2; 10 bases match TRBD1. This CDR3 contains 17 residues. V lost 3 bases to trimming and J lost 5 bases; unmatched junction nucleotides: 9. Germline V gene lookup returns CDR1 SGHVS and CDR2 FQNEAQ. CDR3 sequence (DNA): TGTGCCAGCAGCTTGAGGGGCGGGACAGGGGAAACCGGGGAGCTGTTTTTT. It yields the protein CASSLRGGTGETGELFF.

This chain uses TRBV5-6 with TRBJ2-5, with TRBD2 matching over 14 bases. Unmatched junction bases numbered 7, after V lost 0 bases and J lost 6 bases. CDR3 length: 17 amino acids. Germline V gives CDR1 SGHDT, CDR2 YYEEEE. CDR3 coding DNA: TGTGCCAGCAGCTTGGGGGGACTAGCGGGAGCGAGGAAGACCCAGTACTTC. Translation: CASSLGGLAGARKTQYF.

This clone was detected only a few times. The chain is built from TRBV30 and TRBJ2-5, with TRBD1 matching 7 bases. Losses at the gene ends were 4 bases for V and 1 base for J; bases not matched to a gene: 9. Germline V gene lookup returns CDR1 GTSNPN and CDR2 SVGIG (reference sequence). This CDR3 comprises 15 residues. CDR3 DNA sequence: TGTGCCTGGACTACGGGACAGCTCCTCCAAGAGACCCAGTACTTC. Amino acid sequence: CAWTTGQLLQETQYF.

This clone was seen a handful of times. V is TRBV9 and J is TRBJ2-5, with TRBD1 matching over 7 bases. Unmatched junction bases numbered 2, after V lost 2 bases and J lost 1 base. This CDR3 is 14 amino acids long. Per the germline V gene, CDR1 is SGDLS and CDR2 is YYNGEE. CDR3 in amino acids: CASSVRGSQETQYF. CDR3 sequence (DNA): TGTGCCAGCAGCGTCAGGGGGTCCCAAGAGACCCAGTACTTC.

This clone appeared a few times. The chain uses TRBV5-1 and TRBJ2-1; 8 positions match TRBD2. Per the germline V gene, CDR1 is SGHRS and CDR2 is YFSETQ. V gave up 2 bases and J gave up 8 bases; unmatched junction bases: 9. The CDR3 is 15 amino acids. In DNA form, the CDR3 reads TGCGCCAGCAGCTTTACCAGCGGGAGTGGTTATGAGCAGTTCTTC. This gives the protein CASSFTSGSGYEQFF.

The chain carries TRBV27 and TRBJ1-1; TRBD1 aligns across 7 bases. Germline values: CDR1 MNHEY, CDR2 SMNVEV (reference sequence). The CDR3 covers 15 residues. V lost 2 bases and J lost 4; bases outside the gene matches: 7. The CDR3 coding sequence is TGTGCCAGCAGTTTAACGACAGGGATGCCCACTGAAGCTTTCTTT. It is translated as CASSLTTGMPTEAFF.

The rearrangement joins TRBV9 to TRBJ2-1; D ambiguous. CDR1 SGDLS and CDR2 YYNGEE come from the germline V gene. Trimming pared 0 bases from V and 1 base from J, leaving 8 bases between. This CDR3 spans 15 amino acids. This chain's CDR3 is CASSVVGESYNEQFF. In DNA, the CDR3 is TGTGCCAGCAGCGTAGTCGGAGAATCCTACAATGAGCAGTTCTTC.

This sequence joins TRBV2 and TRBJ2-2, with a weak D call TRBD2 (5 bases). Per the germline V gene, CDR1 is SNHLY and CDR2 is FYNNEI. The CDR3 is 15 residues long. Trimming removed 4 bases from V and 7 bases from J, with 16 bases in between. CDR3 DNA sequence: TGTGCCAGCAGTGCAAGACAATTAGGACTCGGGGAGCTGTTTTTT. It encodes CASSARQLGLGELFF.